This record covers a single TCR beta chain. The data were taken from a study of blood T cell repertoires in COVID-19. Study background: Acute and convalescent COVID-19 samples came from the United States, Italy and Spain. Sources were T cells, B-cell-depleted T cells, or PBMCs; the material itself was cDNA or gDNA.

Original analysis: Reference gene primer amplification yielded estimated nucleated cell counts. The protocol was immunoSEQ multiplex PCR, while the TCRdb copy is restricted to in-frame clones and leaves out a portion. The DNA was the basis for D and trimming; V, J and clone size are from that table. The table has approximately 130,000 clones, around four fifths seen once. CDR1 is SGHDT, CDR2 YYEEEE, per germline. This CDR3 is built from 13 residues. The germline V and J ends were trimmed by 4 bases and 4 bases, with 8 bases remaining between them. The V gene is TRBV5-6, the J gene TRBJ1-4; the D is unclear. This receptor was obtained from an elderly man with active or convalescent COVID-19. The sequencing input was peripheral blood. Written as DNA, the CDR3 is TGTGCCAGCAGCGTGGGAGATAATGAAAAACTGTTTTTT. It yields the protein CASSVGDNEKLFF.